These 8 T cell receptor beta chains share one sample of origin, sequenced in a study of T cells after yellow fever vaccination. Each CDR3 protein gets one entry after TCRdb re-called the 5' RACE reads with MiXCR. The sample lists tens of thousands of distinct CDR3 sequences, under 12% occurring once. The specimen comprised PBMCs, either bulk or a sorted T-cell subset (CD4+, CD8+, memory, or dextramer-sorted; not recorded which), sampled approximately 16 days after the first yellow fever vaccination. The receptors come from a man aged 18-30 years who received the YFV17D yellow fever vaccine.

This clonotype was recorded a few times. The V and J genes are TRBV5-1 and TRBJ1-6; maybe TRBD1 (6 bases). CDR3 size: 15 residues. With 6 bases removed from V and 5 bases from J, the gap between germline ends came to 15 bases. Germline loops: CDR1 SGHRS, CDR2 YFSETQ. CDR3 amino acids: CASKSGAENNSPLHF. The CDR3 DNA is TGCGCCAGCAAGTCAGGGGCCGAAAATAATTCACCCCTCCACTTT.

Concerning this clonotype itself: One base away lies a much larger clone, so this may be a sequencing read error. The chain has TRBV5-1 and TRBJ2-5; weak D call: TRBD2 (5 bases). Looked up from germline, CDR1 is SGHRS and CDR2 is YFSETQ. This CDR3 has 15 residues. Written as DNA, the CDR3 is TGCGCCAGCAGCTTTTTAACGGGAAACCAAGAGAACCAGTACTTC. Its translation is CASSFLTGNQENQYF.

In its sample, this clonotype was seen many times. The rearrangement joins TRBV7-8 to TRBJ2-3, with D hard to call. Germline V CDR1 and CDR2: SGHVS, FQNEAQ. Between the trimmed V and J ends, which lost 5 bases and 1 base, there was a span of 10 bases. The CDR3 is 14 amino acids. The CDR3 loop reads CASSPGGRTDTQYF. The CDR3 nucleotides are TGTGCCAGCAGCCCCGGTGGACGCACAGATACGCAGTATTTT.

This clonotype was observed at least ten times. CDR3: CASSYQRTGGEAFF. The CDR3 nucleotides are TGCGCCAGCAGCTACCAAAGGACAGGCGGTGAAGCTTTCTTT. V usage is TRBV5-1 and J usage is TRBJ1-1; TRBD1 matches 7 bases. Looked up from germline, CDR1 is SGHRS and CDR2 is YFSETQ. The ends lost 3 bases at V and 7 bases at J; junction bases unmatched: 9. This CDR3 has 14 amino acids.

On this clonotype: This may be a read error: a much more frequent sequence differs by one nucleotide. The V and J genes are TRBV5-5 and TRBJ2-6, with TRBD1 identical over 8 bases. Germline V gives CDR1 SGHKS, CDR2 YYEKEE (reference sequence). With V trimmed by 6 bases and J by 12 bases, 14 bases remained unmatched. The CDR3 contains 15 residues. The CDR3 spells CASTMTTGGQSVLTF. CDR3 coding DNA: TGTGCCAGCACCATGACCACAGGGGGGCAAAGCGTCCTGACTTTC.

This clonotype was counted many times. The V gene is TRBV5-1, the J gene TRBJ1-1, with D tentatively TRBD1 (5 bases). The V gene's germline CDR1 is SGHRS and CDR2 YFSETQ. V gave up 5 bases and J gave up 2 bases, with 10 bases separating them. This CDR3 contains 13 residues. The chain's CDR3 is CASRSDSNTEAFF. Here the CDR3 DNA reads TGCGCCAGCAGATCCGACAGCAACACTGAAGCTTTCTTT.

Many counts were recorded for this clonotype. The CDR3 coding sequence is TGCGCCAGCAGCCAAGATACCCATGAAAAACTGTTTTTT. Encoded protein: CASSQDTHEKLFF. The chain has TRBV4-3 and TRBJ1-4; D uncertain. The CDR3 loop spans 13 amino acids. Trimming removed 0 bases at V and 6 bases at J, with 5 bases between. Germline CDR1 and CDR2: LGHNA and YSLEER.

This clonotype was seen at least ten times. V usage is TRBV12-3 or TRBV12-4 and J usage is TRBJ1-1; D gene unclear. Trimming stripped 2 bases from V and 4 bases from J, with 5 bases between. This CDR3 region has 12 residues. The CDR3 bases are TGTGCCAGCAGTTTAATGAGCACTGAAGCTTTCTTT. Translated, it gives CASSLMSTEAFF.